The rows below give T cell receptor beta chains drawn from one sample of a study of beta chain features in type 1 diabetes. Measured with immunoSEQ multiplex PCR; TCRdb has only the in-frame clones, and not every one. The table records about 350,000 clones, around 20% of them present only once. Sequenced sample: naive CD4+ T cells from blood. The source is a woman younger than 30 in good health. Both conserved end residues are part of each CDR3. D genes are given only for firm matches. Only some rows state a clone size, as once, few, many or a class for expanded clones.

clone_size: NA; d_call: NA; v_call: TRBV2; j_call: TRBJ2-7; cdr3_nt: TGTGCCAGCAGTCCCCAGGTCTACGAGCAGTACTTC; cdr3_aa: CASSPQVYEQYF
clone_size: NA; d_call: TRBD1; v_call: TRBV9; j_call: TRBJ2-3; cdr3_nt: TGTGCCAGCAGCATCGGGACAGGCGATTACACAGATACGCAGTATTTT; cdr3_aa: CASSIGTGDYTDTQYF
clone_size: NA; d_call: NA; v_call: TRBV18; j_call: TRBJ2-1; cdr3_nt: TGTGCCAGCTCACCACCAGAGTACAATGAGCAGTTCTTC; cdr3_aa: CASSPPEYNEQFF
clone_size: NA; d_call: NA; v_call: TRBV30; j_call: TRBJ2-2; cdr3_nt: TGTGCCTGGAGGAGGGCACACTCCACCGGGGAGCTGTTTTTT; cdr3_aa: CAWRRAHSTGELFF
clone_size: few; d_call: NA; v_call: TRBV18; j_call: TRBJ2-3; cdr3_nt: TGTGCCAGCTCACCAGACGCAGGGCCGACAGCGCAGTATTTT; cdr3_aa: CASSPDAGPTAQYF
clone_size: few; d_call: NA; v_call: TRBV7-9; j_call: TRBJ1-5; cdr3_nt: TGTGCCAGCAGTTGGACAGCTAATCAGCCCCAGCATTTT; cdr3_aa: CASSWTANQPQHF
clone_size: NA; d_call: NA; v_call: TRBV18; j_call: TRBJ2-6; cdr3_nt: TGTGCCAGCTCACCATTCGACTCCCGAGCCTCTGGGGCCAACGTCCTGACTTTC; cdr3_aa: CASSPFDSRASGANVLTF
clone_size: NA; d_call: NA; v_call: TRBV30; j_call: TRBJ2-5; cdr3_nt: TGTGCCTGGAGTCTGGCAGGCCAAGAGACCCAGTACTTC; cdr3_aa: CAWSLAGQETQYF
clone_size: NA; d_call: NA; v_call: TRBV4-1; j_call: TRBJ1-6; cdr3_nt: TGCGCCAGCAGTCTACAGGTTGTGGGAAATTCACCCCTCCACTTT; cdr3_aa: CASSLQVVGNSPLHF
clone_size: few; d_call: NA; v_call: TRBV2; j_call: TRBJ1-6; cdr3_nt: TGTGCCAGCAGTGAATGGGCTCTAACCCTCCACTTT; cdr3_aa: CASSEWALTLHF
clone_size: NA; d_call: TRBD1; v_call: TRBV7-9; j_call: TRBJ2-5; cdr3_nt: TGTGCCAGCAGCTCCGGGACAGGGCCTATGGAGACCCAGTACTTC; cdr3_aa: CASSSGTGPMETQYF
clone_size: few; d_call: TRBD2; v_call: TRBV5-4; j_call: TRBJ2-3; cdr3_nt: TGTGCCAGCAGTCCCTCCGGGGGGAGAACAGATACGCAGTATTTT; cdr3_aa: CASSPSGGRTDTQYF
clone_size: few; d_call: TRBD1; v_call: TRBV5-1; j_call: TRBJ2-1; cdr3_nt: TGCGCCAGCACTACAGGGGAAAAGTATAATGAGCAGTTCTTC; cdr3_aa: CASTTGEKYNEQFF
clone_size: few; d_call: NA; v_call: TRBV6-1; j_call: TRBJ1-2; cdr3_nt: TGTGCCAGCAGGAACAGGGATGGCTACACCTTC; cdr3_aa: CASRNRDGYTF
clone_size: NA; d_call: NA; v_call: TRBV7-9; j_call: TRBJ2-7; cdr3_nt: TGTGCCAGCAGCTTTGACAGAGACTACGAGCAGTACTTC; cdr3_aa: CASSFDRDYEQYF
clone_size: NA; d_call: NA; v_call: TRBV7-9; j_call: TRBJ1-2; cdr3_nt: TGTGCCAGCAGCTTAAGTGCCGGGATACCTTACTATGGCTACACCTTC; cdr3_aa: CASSLSAGIPYYGYTF
clone_size: NA; d_call: TRBD1; v_call: TRBV5-1; j_call: TRBJ2-7; cdr3_nt: TGCGCCAGCAGCACGGGACAGATCTCCTACGAGCAGTACTTC; cdr3_aa: CASSTGQISYEQYF
clone_size: few; d_call: NA; v_call: TRBV21-1; j_call: TRBJ2-5; cdr3_nt: TGTGCCTTAGGGGAGGGTGACTCCCAAGAGACCCAGTACTTC; cdr3_aa: CALGEGDSQETQYF
clone_size: few; d_call: NA; v_call: TRBV7-2; j_call: TRBJ2-5; cdr3_nt: TGTGCCAGCAGCTTAGAATTACGGGGGCAAGAGACCCAGTACTTC; cdr3_aa: CASSLELRGQETQYF
clone_size: few; d_call: TRBD2; v_call: TRBV4-1; j_call: TRBJ2-1; cdr3_nt: TGCGCCAGCAGCCAGGGACTAGCGGGAAGACGGCACAATGAGCAGTTCTTC; cdr3_aa: CASSQGLAGRRHNEQFF
clone_size: NA; d_call: NA; v_call: TRBV5-4; j_call: TRBJ1-2; cdr3_nt: TGTGCCAGCAGCCCCCGGGGGGCAGTGGACTATGGCTACACCTTC; cdr3_aa: CASSPRGAVDYGYTF
clone_size: NA; d_call: NA; v_call: TRBV2; j_call: TRBJ2-7; cdr3_nt: TGTGCCAGCAGTGAAGACAACCTTCCCTCCTACGAGCAGTACTTC; cdr3_aa: CASSEDNLPSYEQYF
clone_size: few; d_call: NA; v_call: TRBV18; j_call: TRBJ2-5; cdr3_nt: TGTGCCAGCTCACCACGGGGGCAGAAAGAGACCCAGTACTTC; cdr3_aa: CASSPRGQKETQYF
clone_size: few; d_call: NA; v_call: TRBV29-1; j_call: TRBJ2-7; cdr3_nt: TGCAGCGTTGCCGGACAGCCTTTTTCCTACGAGCAGTACTTC; cdr3_aa: CSVAGQPFSYEQYF
clone_size: NA; d_call: TRBD1; v_call: TRBV9; j_call: TRBJ2-6; cdr3_nt: TGTGCCAGCAGAGACAGGGATTTGGGCTCTGGGGCCAACGTCCTGACTTTC; cdr3_aa: CASRDRDLGSGANVLTF
clone_size: NA; d_call: NA; v_call: TRBV29-1; j_call: TRBJ2-7; cdr3_nt: TGCAGCGTGACGGACAGAAGAACCTACGAGCAGTACTTC; cdr3_aa: CSVTDRRTYEQYF
clone_size: NA; d_call: TRBD1; v_call: TRBV2; j_call: TRBJ2-7; cdr3_nt: TGTGCCAGCAGAGAACAGGGGAACGAGCAGTACTTC; cdr3_aa: CASREQGNEQYF
clone_size: few; d_call: NA; v_call: TRBV1; j_call: TRBJ2-5; cdr3_nt: TGCACCAGCAGCCAAGTACGGTTTCGACAGGGTGGGGAGACCCAGTACTTC; cdr3_aa: CTSSQVRFRQGGETQYF
clone_size: NA; d_call: NA; v_call: TRBV29-1; j_call: TRBJ1-4; cdr3_nt: TGCAGCCTGAGAACTAATGAAAAACTGTTTTTT; cdr3_aa: CSLRTNEKLFF
clone_size: few; d_call: NA; v_call: TRBV18; j_call: TRBJ2-1; cdr3_nt: TGTGCCAGCTCACTAGGTAGCGGCTACAATGAGCAGTTCTTC; cdr3_aa: CASSLGSGYNEQFF
clone_size: once; d_call: TRBD1; v_call: TRBV5-1; j_call: TRBJ2-6; cdr3_nt: TGCGCCAGCAGCTTGGCAGGGGGCCTCTCTGGGGCCAACGTCCTGACTTTC; cdr3_aa: CASSLAGGLSGANVLTF
clone_size: NA; d_call: TRBD1; v_call: TRBV25-1; j_call: TRBJ1-5; cdr3_nt: TGTGCCAGCTCAGACAGGGGATCCAATCAGCCCCAGCATTTT; cdr3_aa: CASSDRGSNQPQHF
clone_size: NA; d_call: NA; v_call: TRBV10-2; j_call: TRBJ1-5; cdr3_nt: TGCGCCAGTGAACAGGGACCCAATCAGCCCCAGCATTTT; cdr3_aa: CASEQGPNQPQHF
clone_size: few; d_call: NA; v_call: TRBV6-1; j_call: TRBJ2-1; cdr3_nt: TGTGCCAGCAGTGAACCAAAGCAGTTCTTC; cdr3_aa: CASSEPKQFF
clone_size: few; d_call: TRBD2; v_call: TRBV9; j_call: TRBJ2-3; cdr3_nt: TGTGCCAGCAGCGCTGCCGGGACTAGCGGGAGGGAAGATACGCAGTATTTT; cdr3_aa: CASSAAGTSGREDTQYF
clone_size: few; d_call: NA; v_call: TRBV25-1; j_call: TRBJ2-5; cdr3_nt: TGTGCCAGCAGTGCCTACGGGGAGACCCAGTACTTC; cdr3_aa: CASSAYGETQYF
clone_size: NA; d_call: TRBD1; v_call: TRBV29-1; j_call: TRBJ1-1; cdr3_nt: TGCAGCGTCGCCGACCTTTCGGGACAGGCTACTGAAGCTTTCTTT; cdr3_aa: CSVADLSGQATEAFF
clone_size: few; d_call: NA; v_call: TRBV9; j_call: TRBJ2-1; cdr3_nt: TGTGCCAGCAGCGTAGGGTCGGTATCCAATGAGCAGTTCTTC; cdr3_aa: CASSVGSVSNEQFF
clone_size: NA; d_call: TRBD2; v_call: TRBV27; j_call: TRBJ2-7; cdr3_nt: TGTGCCAGCAATCGACTAGCGGGGTACGAGCAGTACTTC; cdr3_aa: CASNRLAGYEQYF
clone_size: few; d_call: TRBD2; v_call: TRBV5-1; j_call: TRBJ2-3; cdr3_nt: TGCGCCAGCAGCGTTGGGGCTAGCGGTGCCACAGATACGCAGTATTTT; cdr3_aa: CASSVGASGATDTQYF
clone_size: few; d_call: NA; v_call: TRBV12-5; j_call: TRBJ2-7; cdr3_nt: TGTGCTAGTGGTTTGGCACAGGTCGGCTCATACGAGCAGTACTTC; cdr3_aa: CASGLAQVGSYEQYF
clone_size: NA; d_call: NA; v_call: TRBV9; j_call: TRBJ1-6; cdr3_nt: TGTGCCAGCAGCGTGGGCAATATTTCACCCCTCCACTTT; cdr3_aa: CASSVGNISPLHF
clone_size: few; d_call: NA; v_call: TRBV5-5; j_call: TRBJ2-5; cdr3_nt: TGTGCCAGCAGCCTGCTCGGACAGCAAGAGACCCAGTACTTC; cdr3_aa: CASSLLGQQETQYF
clone_size: few; d_call: NA; v_call: TRBV5-4; j_call: TRBJ2-5; cdr3_nt: TGTGCCAGCAGCTTGGCCGGAGAGACCCAGTACTTC; cdr3_aa: CASSLAGETQYF